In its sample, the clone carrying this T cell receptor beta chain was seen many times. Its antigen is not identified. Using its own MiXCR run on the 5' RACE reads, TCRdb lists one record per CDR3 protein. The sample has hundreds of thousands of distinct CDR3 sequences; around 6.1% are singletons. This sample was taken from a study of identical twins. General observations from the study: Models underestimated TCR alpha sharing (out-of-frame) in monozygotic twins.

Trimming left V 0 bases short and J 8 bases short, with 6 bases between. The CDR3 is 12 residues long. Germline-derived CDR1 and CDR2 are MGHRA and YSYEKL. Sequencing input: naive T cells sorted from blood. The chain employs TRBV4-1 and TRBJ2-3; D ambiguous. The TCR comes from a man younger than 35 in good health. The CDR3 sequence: CASSQDGATQYF. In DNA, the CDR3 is TGCGCCAGCAGCCAAGATGGTGCTACGCAGTATTTT.